This T cell receptor beta chain emerged from a study of blood T cell repertoires in COVID-19. About the research overall: COVID-19 samples from acute and convalescent phases originated in the United States, Italy and Spain.

This CDR3 has 13 residues. Looked up from germline, CDR1 is MNHEY and CDR2 is SVGEGT. V was pared by 2 bases and J by 4 bases, with 8 bases between. Clones were read by immunoSEQ multiplex PCR, and TCRdb kept only the in-frame ones, dropping some. The table records some 310,000 clones, around 90% of them present only once. The clonotype was recovered from a middle-aged woman with COVID-19, enrolled during active disease. The sample taken for sequencing was peripheral blood. The V and J genes are TRBV6-2 or TRBV6-3 and TRBJ1-1; D unresolved. CDR3 sequence (DNA): TGTGCCAGCAGTTACGCGGTTTCCACTGAAGCTTTCTTT. It codes for CASSYAVSTEAFF.